One sample yielded the 16 T cell receptor beta chains listed below, sequenced in a study of T cells in Graves' hyperthyroidism and ophthalmopathy. RNA transcripts gave rise to amplified TCR beta CDR3 regions. Initially, a first-round RT-PCR of the TCR CDR3 employed the HTBI primer set. MiXCR, run by TCRdb on the multiplex PCR reads, gives a single entry per CDR3 protein. The sample consists of hundreds of thousands of distinct CDR3 sequences, about 18% of them appearing once. The material sequenced was blood. The receptor set was obtained from a woman aged 18-35 years with Graves' hyperthyroidism.

The chain joins TRBV9 to TRBJ1-6; D gene unclear. This CDR3 spans 14 amino acids. V was cut by 3 bases and J by 4 bases, with 8 bases left in between. The germline gives CDR1 SGDLS, CDR2 YYNGEE. Written as DNA, the CDR3 is TGTGCCAGCAGCGATCGAGTATATAATTCACCCCTCCACTTT. Translation: CASSDRVYNSPLHF.

J is TRBJ2-2 and V is TRBV27, with D possibly being TRBD1 (6 bases). The V end was cut by 6 bases, the J end by 1 base, with 12 bases between. This CDR3 spans 15 amino acids. Germline V gene lookup returns CDR1 MNHEY and CDR2 SMNVEV (reference sequence). The CDR3 region has the DNA TGTGCCAGCAGCCTCAAACAGGGGAACACCGGGGAGCTGTTTTTT. This gives the protein CASSLKQGNTGELFF.

This clonotype came up a few times. The chain recombines TRBV7-2 with TRBJ2-5, with D unclear. The V end was cut by 10 bases, the J end by 5 bases, with 11 bases between. CDR3 length: 11 residues. Germline V gene lookup returns CDR1 SGHTA and CDR2 FQGNSA. CDR3 loop: CAIRRRETQYF. The CDR3 DNA sequence: TGTGCCATACGACGACGGGAGACCCAGTACTTC.

This clonotype came up many times. The chain employs TRBV6-5 and TRBJ1-5; no clear D gene. The germline V and J ends were trimmed by 2 bases and 2 bases, with 10 bases remaining between them. CDR3 length: 15 amino acids. Germline CDR1 MNHEY, CDR2 SVGAGI. The CDR3 region is CASSYVDYGNQPQHF. CDR3 sequence (DNA): TGTGCCAGCAGTTACGTCGACTATGGCAATCAGCCCCAGCATTTT.

This clonotype was counted only a few times. The V call is TRBV27, the J call TRBJ2-7; TRBD1 matches at 8 bases. V dropped 6 bases and J dropped 6; count of bases not matched to a gene: 4. Germline loops: CDR1 MNHEY, CDR2 SMNVEV (reference sequence). The CDR3 length is 12 residues. The CDR3 spells CASRDRVGEQYF. The CDR3 bases are TGTGCCAGCAGGGACAGGGTTGGCGAGCAGTACTTC.

In this sample, this clonotype turned up a few times. Its ends do not fully match the called genes, so a read error is possible. This chain links TRBV5-1 with TRBJ2-4; D may be TRBD1 (6 bases). The CDR3 contains 13 residues. Germline V gene lookup returns CDR1 SGHRS and CDR2 YFSETQ. The CDR3 DNA reads TGCGCCAGCAGCTTGGACAGGGCGTACATTAAGTACTTC. This gives the protein CASSLDRAYIKYF.

This clonotype came up a few times. With a much larger clone just one base away, this may be a read error. DNA of the CDR3: TGCGTCAGCAGCTTGGCCAGGCTCTCCTACAATGAGCAGTTCTTC. Encoded protein: CVSSLARLSYNEQFF. This chain uses TRBV5-1 with TRBJ2-1; D gene uncertain. Germline V gene data show CDR1 as SGHRS and CDR2 as YFSETQ. This CDR3 is built from 15 residues.

The table lists this clonotype with many counts. The genes are TRBV20-1 and TRBJ1-1; 7 bases match TRBD1. The CDR3 is 14 amino acids. Germline trimming cut 0 bases from V and 6 bases from J; bases unmatched to any gene: 7. The germline gives CDR1 DFQATT, CDR2 SNEGSKA (reference sequence). The CDR3 sequence: CSARDQDRSPEAFF. DNA of the CDR3: TGCAGTGCTAGAGATCAGGACAGGAGCCCTGAAGCTTTCTTT.

This clonotype was recorded a few times. The chain employs TRBV20-1 and TRBJ2-3; TRBD2 aligns across 12 bases. This CDR3 has 17 amino acids. J gave up 6 bases and V 2 bases, and 12 bases lay outside the gene matches. Germline loops: CDR1 DFQATT, CDR2 SNEGSKA (reference sequence). CDR3 residues: CSARSTPKTSGGDTQYF. The CDR3 bases are TGCAGTGCTAGATCTACCCCCAAGACTAGCGGGGGTGATACGCAGTATTTT.

The V and J genes are TRBV12-3 or TRBV12-4 and TRBJ1-2, with D hard to call. CDR3 length equals 14 residues. V shed 1 base and J shed 4 bases, with 10 bases lying between them. In DNA, the CDR3 is TGTGCCAGCAGTTTAGAAAAGGGTGGCTATGGCTACACCTTC. This encodes CASSLEKGGYGYTF.

At least ten counts were recorded for this clonotype. The V gene is TRBV20-1, the J gene TRBJ1-2; tentatively, D is TRBD1 (5 bases). Germline CDR1 DFQATT, CDR2 SNEGSKA (reference sequence). Trimming pared 1 base from V and 4 bases from J, leaving 10 bases between. The CDR3 is 13 residues long. This chain's CDR3 is CSARGAGIYGYTF. The DNA of the CDR3 is TGCAGTGCTAGAGGGGCAGGGATCTATGGCTACACCTTC.

V and J are TRBV7-3 and TRBJ1-1; a weak D match, TRBD1 (6 bases). The CDR3 has 15 amino acids. Trimming removed 2 bases at V and 1 base at J, with 11 bases between. Germline V gives CDR1 SGHTA, CDR2 FQGTGA. CDR3 residues: CASSLGQSPNTEAFF. DNA for the CDR3: TGTGCCAGCAGCTTAGGACAGTCCCCGAACACTGAAGCTTTCTTT.

This clonotype was recorded many times. The V call is TRBV24-1, the J call TRBJ2-6; D is undetermined. Germline V gene data show CDR1 as KGHDR and CDR2 as SFDVKD. This CDR3 region has 16 residues. The V end lost 10 bases, the J end lost 0 bases, and 15 bases lay between the germline ends. The CDR3 nucleotides read TGTGCCACAGAAACCTCCGAGTTCTCTGGGGCCAACGTCCTGACTTTC. This codes for CATETSEFSGANVLTF.

This clonotype was detected many times. This chain connects TRBV7-3 to TRBJ2-7, with TRBD2 as a possible D gene (5 bases). There are 12 residues in the CDR3. The germline V gene has CDR1 SGHTA and CDR2 FQGTGA. V was shortened by 6 bases and J by 7 bases, with 13 bases between the two germline ends. The CDR3 DNA sequence: TGTGCCAGCAGTTCCGGAGGTCTTGAGCAGTACTTC. Residues: CASSSGGLEQYF.

The J gene is TRBJ1-5, the V gene TRBV5-1; the D is unclear. Germline V gene lookup returns CDR1 SGHRS and CDR2 YFSETQ. Trimming took off 2 bases at V and 4 bases at J, with 13 bases between the two ends. The CDR3 is 15 residues long. The CDR3 region is CASSFSGQRNQPQHF. In nucleotides, the CDR3 is TGCGCCAGCAGCTTTTCGGGCCAGAGAAATCAGCCCCAGCATTTT.

This clonotype was recorded many times. The chain employs TRBV9 and TRBJ2-2; a possible D gene is TRBD2 (5 bases). Germline assignment: CDR1 SGDLS and CDR2 YYNGEE. Trimming pared 2 bases from V and 1 base from J, leaving 6 bases between. The CDR3 runs to 14 residues. CDR3 protein: CASSVGGNTGELFF. The CDR3 DNA reads TGTGCCAGCAGCGTTGGAGGGAACACCGGGGAGCTGTTTTTT.